The present TCR beta chain was sequenced within a study of long-term antiretroviral therapy in people with HIV (dated by TCRdb to between 2021 and 2022). With respect to the entire study: Collection of the earliest samples took place about a decade ahead of the 2015 WHO recommendation for immediate ART, at a time when ART was typically delayed until CD4 counts fell. Test extractions of a monoclonal T-cell line alongside 30 or so polyclonal samples showed no cross-contamination during QIAcube processing. From some 33 adults with confirmed HIV infection, the cohort provided approximately 190 cryopreserved PBMC samples, gathered serially across a mean of about six years (range 1-12). This retrospective serial study examined whether starting ART and sustained HIV suppression were associated with changes in the composition and diversity of the TRB repertoire in peripheral blood. Of the 30 participants with HIV, 10 to 11 were female.

Participants were included only if at least one PBMC sample before ART initiation and at least two post-ART samples were available. Every participant with HIV received treatment in the United States of America. Before DNA extraction, cryopreserved samples of roughly 0.9-11 million PBMC were thawed and washed. At the time of the earliest PBMC sample, participants with HIV were aged between roughly 20 and 55 years. PBMC samples were contributed by each participant from 1-4 timepoints before ART initiation and 2-8 timepoints after ART initiation, with a median of 7 samples. Serial HIV viral load, CD4+ T-cell count, ART history and demographic data were obtained for every participant. Genomic DNA was extracted from unsorted PBMC with a Qiagen kit on a QIAcube, processed in batches of 12 samples. Sequencing of the TRB variable region was done with the immunoSEQ hsTCRB v3.0 assay at survey level resolution. The target sequencing depth for TRB was about 40,000-55,000 T-cell genomes per sample. Pooled TRB libraries were sequenced on an Illumina MiSeq with a v3 150-cycle kit. Per the authors' processing: Repertoire analysis ran in R within a reproducible Nextflow workflow covering QC, data transformation and analysis. LymphoSeq2, an R package for exploring AIRR-Seq data, was used to implement custom analyses. Several samples that yielded fewer than 5000 total TRB sequences were excluded, so that approximately 200 HIV repertoires were analyzed. Of the 188 retained HIV repertoires, almost 60 were collected before and about 130 after ART initiation. Repertoires were downsampled to 5000 TRB nucleotide sequences, and summary statistics were averaged over 100 downsampling iterations. Only TRB sequences with CDR3 regions of at least seven amino acids were retained for analysis. A Shannon entropy-derived clonality score and the Gini coefficient were used to measure diversity. In the repertoire networks, any two of the top 5000 CDR3 amino acid sequences were connected whenever the two sequences differed by an edit distance of one. For TRB CDR3 amino acid sequences, antigen specificity groups and MHC restriction were predicted with GLIPH2. To flag known CMV, EBV, HIV or tissue antigen associations, CDR3 amino acid sequences were matched against VDJdb and McPAS-TCR. Pre-ART, post-ART and control groups were compared with Wilcoxon signed-rank tests and Holm-Bonferroni correction. Here the immuneACCESS table is served through TCRdb, limited to in-frame sequences with V and J called. Missing clones are a known gap in these copies; in checked studies unresolved V genes cover under half, and the rest lacks a known reason. For V, J and clone size, that table is used; D and trimming come from the DNA. This sample has over 15,000 clones in its table, and 75% to 95% of those were observed once. 8% to 9% of the sample is in the top ten clones.

Overall study results and their limits: Owing to limited PBMC availability, only the TCR beta chain was sequenced, without alpha chain pairing. Because pre-ART samples had limited cell numbers, profiling was done on unsorted PBMC rather than on sorted CD4+ and CD8+ T cells. Inferences about post-ART repertoire changes are limited because no data were available on ART adherence, viral resistance or therapy changes. At every time point, the repertoire was dominated by expanded TRB clones first identified before ART initiation, although this dominance fluctuated and, in many PLHIV, declined after ART. The samples span the years 2004 to 2017, and the ART regimens used at that time may not be as effective as current regimens. Compared with controls, HIV repertoires had narrower CDR3 length ranges, and the network structure pointed to an antigen-experienced repertoire that shifted only slightly toward naive after ART. A significant increase in TRB diversity was found to be associated with ART initiation, although TRB diversity was observed to remain significantly below that of transplant donor controls even after long-term ART.

Turning to this clone: The antigen this receptor binds is unknown. Base qualities are missing; no much larger clone stands one base away.

The CDR3 has 13 amino acids, counting the end cysteine and phenylalanine. Only CDR3 DNA is held: 39 bases, read in frame from base 1. The germline V gene specifies SGHRS as CDR1 and YFSETQ as CDR2. V loses 0 bases at its end and J loses 12 bases; junction bases beyond the gene matches: 5. The sequences come from unsorted PBMCs, collected 0.3 years after starting antiretroviral therapy. This sequence was found in a man in his 60s with HIV. The chain was built from TRBV5-1 and TRBJ2-1; TRBD2 lines up with 8 middle nucleotides. The CDR3 here reads CASSLDGGVRQFF. The nucleotide sequence is TGCGCCAGCAGCTTGGACGGGGGGGTGAGGCAGTTCTTC.